This entry describes one TCR beta chain. The V gene's germline CDR1 is SGHRS and CDR2 YFSETQ. The V end was cut by 4 bases, the J end by 4 bases, with 13 bases between. This CDR3 contains 14 residues. The sample originates from a study of blood T cell repertoires in COVID-19. In the study overall: Acute and convalescent COVID-19 specimens originated in the United States, Italy and Spain. T cells, B-cell-depleted T cells, or PBMCs provided the cDNA or gDNA that served as material.

In the original analysis: Quantification of nucleated cells was approximated via reference gene primer amplification. Here immunoSEQ multiplex PCR was the method, and the copy in TCRdb shows in-frame clones only, minus some. D and trimming were read from the DNA, whereas the V and J calls and clone size are those reported in that table. The table shows roughly 290,000 clones, with approximately 89% occurring only once. Sequences were obtained from peripheral blood. The clonotype originates from a woman aged 55-70 years with acute or convalescent COVID-19. V and J are TRBV5-1 and TRBJ2-3; possible D gene TRBD2, 5 bases. Here the CDR3 DNA reads TGCGCCAGCAGCGCGGCTGGGGAGCCAGATACGCAGTATTTT. Translation gives CASSAAGEPDTQYF.